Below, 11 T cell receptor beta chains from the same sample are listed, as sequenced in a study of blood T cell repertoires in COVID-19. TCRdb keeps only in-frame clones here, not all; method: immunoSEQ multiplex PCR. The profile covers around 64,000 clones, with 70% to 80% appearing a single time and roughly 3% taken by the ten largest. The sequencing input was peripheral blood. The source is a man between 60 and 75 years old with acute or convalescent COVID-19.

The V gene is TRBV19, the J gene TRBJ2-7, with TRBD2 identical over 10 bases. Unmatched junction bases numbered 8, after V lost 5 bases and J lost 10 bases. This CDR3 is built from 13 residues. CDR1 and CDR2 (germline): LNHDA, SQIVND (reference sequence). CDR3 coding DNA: TGTGCCAGTAGTGCGGGACTAGCGATTTCTCAGTACTTC. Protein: CASSAGLAISQYF.

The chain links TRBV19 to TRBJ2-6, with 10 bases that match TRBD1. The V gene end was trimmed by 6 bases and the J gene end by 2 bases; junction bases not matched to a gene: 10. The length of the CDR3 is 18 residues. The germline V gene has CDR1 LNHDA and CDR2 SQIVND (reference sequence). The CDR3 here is CASSLPGQGFPGANVLTF. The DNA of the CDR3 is TGTGCCAGTAGCCTACCGGGACAGGGGTTCCCTGGGGCCAACGTCCTGACTTTC.

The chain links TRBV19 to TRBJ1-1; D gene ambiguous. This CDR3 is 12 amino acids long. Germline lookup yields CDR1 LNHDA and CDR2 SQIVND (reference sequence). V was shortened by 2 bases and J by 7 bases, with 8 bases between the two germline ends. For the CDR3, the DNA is TGTGCCAGTAGTATAATAGGCGGTGAAGCTTTCTTT. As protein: CASSIIGGEAFF.

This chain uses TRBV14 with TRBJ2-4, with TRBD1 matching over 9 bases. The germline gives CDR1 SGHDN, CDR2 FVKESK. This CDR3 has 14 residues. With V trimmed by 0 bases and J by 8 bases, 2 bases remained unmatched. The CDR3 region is CASSQETGGYIQYF. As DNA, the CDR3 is TGTGCCAGCAGCCAAGAGACAGGGGGATACATTCAGTACTTC.

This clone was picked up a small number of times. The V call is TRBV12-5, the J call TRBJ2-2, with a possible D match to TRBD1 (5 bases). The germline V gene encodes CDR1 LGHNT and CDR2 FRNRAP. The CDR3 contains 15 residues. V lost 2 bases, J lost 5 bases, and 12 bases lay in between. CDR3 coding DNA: TGTGCTAGTGGTTTGCGGGCAGGGAATACCGGGGAGCTGTTTTTT. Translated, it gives CASGLRAGNTGELFF.

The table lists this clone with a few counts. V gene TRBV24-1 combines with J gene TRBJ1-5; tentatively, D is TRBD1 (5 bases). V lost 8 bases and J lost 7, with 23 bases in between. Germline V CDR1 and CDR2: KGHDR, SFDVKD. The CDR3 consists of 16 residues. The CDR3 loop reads CATTPTGAYGHQPQHF. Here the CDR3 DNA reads TGTGCCACCACCCCAACTGGGGCCTACGGACACCAGCCCCAGCATTTT.

CDR3 residues: CASSIGPGGVYGYTF. The CDR3 DNA sequence: TGTGCCAGTAGTATCGGCCCAGGGGGCGTCTATGGCTACACCTTC. The chain couples TRBV19 to TRBJ1-2; 8 positions agree with TRBD1. Germline lookup yields CDR1 LNHDA and CDR2 SQIVND (reference sequence). The CDR3 contains 15 residues. The J segment lost 4 bases and the V segment lost 3 bases, leaving 7 bases of the junction unmatched.

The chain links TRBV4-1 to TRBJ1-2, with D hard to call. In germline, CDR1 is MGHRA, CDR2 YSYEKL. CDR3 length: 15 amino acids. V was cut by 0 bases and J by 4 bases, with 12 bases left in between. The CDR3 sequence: CASSQEVTARYGYTF. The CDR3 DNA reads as TGCGCCAGCAGCCAAGAGGTTACAGCACGCTATGGCTACACCTTC.

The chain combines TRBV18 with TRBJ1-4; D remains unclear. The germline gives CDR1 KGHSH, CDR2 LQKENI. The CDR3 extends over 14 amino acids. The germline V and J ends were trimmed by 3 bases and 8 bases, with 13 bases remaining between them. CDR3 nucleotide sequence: TGTGCCAGCTCACCTTTTGGAGGGAACGAAAAACTGTTTTTT. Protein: CASSPFGGNEKLFF.

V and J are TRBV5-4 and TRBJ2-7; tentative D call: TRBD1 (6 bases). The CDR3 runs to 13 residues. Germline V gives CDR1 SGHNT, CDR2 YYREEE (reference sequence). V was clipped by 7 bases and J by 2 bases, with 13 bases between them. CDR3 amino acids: CASSDRFTYEQYF. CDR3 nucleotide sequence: TGTGCCAGCTCAGACAGGTTTACCTACGAGCAGTACTTC.

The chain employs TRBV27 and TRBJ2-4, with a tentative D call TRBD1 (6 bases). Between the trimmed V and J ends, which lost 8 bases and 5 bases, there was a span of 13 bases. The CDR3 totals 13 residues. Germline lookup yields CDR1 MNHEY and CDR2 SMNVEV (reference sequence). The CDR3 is CASGGYWENIQYF. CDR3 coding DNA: TGTGCCAGCGGGGGCTACTGGGAAAACATTCAGTACTTC.